Below, 26 T cell receptor beta chains from the same sample are listed, as sequenced in a study of blood T cells in healthy people across ages. Through a sample-barcoded 5' primer and a J-beta primer mix, a second PCR was run for roughly 6 to 12 cycles. TCRdb itself ran the 5' RACE reads through MiXCR, one entry per CDR3 protein. The sample has hundreds of thousands of distinct CDR3 sequences, roughly 56% seen once; the top ten hold roughly 25%. Source material: blood. The source is a man in his forties in good health.

V is TRBV29-1 and J is TRBJ1-6; D gene ambiguous. The CDR3 runs 11 residues. Trimming took 6 bases from V and 14 from J, leaving 14 bases between them. CDR1 is SQVTM and CDR2 is ANQGSEA in the germline V gene. As DNA, the CDR3 is TGCAGCGTAGTAGTCAATTTGGCCCTCCACTTT. Translation gives CSVVVNLALHF.

The chain has TRBV6-1 and TRBJ2-5, with TRBD1 matching 9 bases. This CDR3 has 15 amino acids. Trimming removed 4 bases from V and 0 bases from J; junction bases left unmatched: 3. Germline V gene sequence: CDR1 MNHNS, CDR2 SASEGT. The CDR3 loop reads CASSGGTGYQETQYF. DNA of the CDR3: TGTGCCAGCAGTGGGGGGACAGGGTACCAAGAGACCCAGTACTTC.

The rearrangement joins TRBV12-3 or TRBV12-4 to TRBJ1-1; D is perhaps TRBD1 (6 bases). The CDR3 is 13 amino acids. V lost 5 bases, J lost 7 bases, and 14 bases lay in between. The CDR3 coding sequence is TGTGCCAGCAGTCCACAACTAGGGGGTGAAGCTTTCTTT. Residues: CASSPQLGGEAFF.

The V gene is TRBV27, the J gene TRBJ2-5; 8 bases fit TRBD1. The CDR3 sequence is 13 residues long. V lost 8 bases to trimming and J lost 14 bases; unmatched junction nucleotides: 16. Per the germline V gene, CDR1 is MNHEY and CDR2 is SMNVEV (reference sequence). The CDR3 here is CASSGQGFHEHYF. CDR3 nucleotides: TGTGCCAGCTCAGGACAGGGATTCCACGAGCACTACTTC.

The chain links TRBV14 to TRBJ2-5; possible D gene TRBD2, 5 bases. The DNA end is more similar to TRBJ2-7, so the J call may be wrong. Germline-derived CDR1 and CDR2 are SGHDN and FVKESK. This CDR3 comprises 15 residues. This CDR3 reads CASSPRLAQAGEQYF. The CDR3 nucleotides are TGTGCCAGCAGCCCCCGCCTAGCACAAGCTGGCGAGCAGTACTTC.

The genes are TRBV2 and TRBJ1-5; D possibly corresponds to TRBD1 (6 bases). The CDR3 consists of 13 residues. The germline V gene encodes CDR1 SNHLY and CDR2 FYNNEI. CDR3: CAQGQGINQPQHF. DNA for the CDR3: TGTGCACAGGGACAAGGTATCAATCAGCCCCAGCATTTT.

This clonotype was recorded once. The chain couples TRBV5-1 to TRBJ2-5; 12 bases agree with TRBD2. V was clipped by 6 bases and J by 4 bases; unmatched bases: 4. Germline CDR1 reads SGHRS; CDR2 reads YFSETQ. This CDR3 region has 14 residues. The CDR3 nucleotides read TGCGCCAGCACGACTAGCGGGAGCTTAGAGACCCAGTACTTC. It translates to CASTTSGSLETQYF. The whole variable domain, filled in from reference TRBV5-1 and TRBJ2-5, reads KAGVTQTPRYLIKTRGQQVTLSCSPISGHRSVSWYQQTPGQGLQFLFEYFSETQRNKGNFPGRFSGRQFSNSRSEMNVSTLELGDSALYLCASTTSGSLETQYFGPGTRLLVL.

This chain joins TRBV28 and TRBJ2-3; the match to TRBD2 covers 8 bases. The V gene end was trimmed by 6 bases and the J gene end by 3 bases; junction bases not matched to a gene: 8. CDR3 length equals 15 residues. Germline loops: CDR1 MDHEN, CDR2 SYDVKM. CDR3 in amino acids: CASRRSGARTDTQYF. CDR3 in DNA: TGTGCCAGCAGGCGTAGCGGGGCCCGGACAGATACGCAGTATTTT. The variable domain in full, completed from reference TRBV28 and TRBJ2-3, reads DVKVTQSSRYLVKRTGEKVFLECVQDMDHENMFWYRQDPGLGLRLIYFSYDVKMKEKGDIPEGYSVSREKKERFSLILESASTNQTSMYLCASRRSGARTDTQYFGPGTRLTVL.

V usage is TRBV11-2 and J usage is TRBJ2-3, with a weak D call TRBD2 (7 bases). Germline V CDR1 and CDR2: SGHAT, FQNNGV. CDR3 length: 15 residues. V gave up 3 bases and J gave up 5 bases, with 15 bases separating them. The DNA for the CDR3 is TGTGCCAGCAGCTTCGGGGGGCAGCACAGAGATACGCAGTATTTT. As protein: CASSFGGQHRDTQYF.

The chain joins TRBV12-3 or TRBV12-4 to TRBJ2-5; D not certain. Judging by the DNA end, TRBJ2-7 fits better; the J call may be wrong. The CDR3 extends over 13 amino acids. The CDR3 region is CASSLSGFSEQYF. The CDR3 DNA reads TGTGCCAGCAGTTTATCCGGTTTCAGCGAGCAGTACTTC.

The chain combines TRBV27 with TRBJ1-2, with D uncertain. The germline CDR1 and CDR2 sequences are MNHEY and SMNVEV (reference sequence). The CDR3 has 14 residues. V was clipped by 0 bases and J by 9 bases, with 14 bases between them. CDR3 region: CASSLSAQPSSYTF. DNA for the CDR3: TGTGCCAGCAGTTTATCTGCCCAGCCCTCAAGCTACACCTTC.

The CDR3 sequence: CASSQSPQGTHSSYEQYF. CDR3 nucleotides: TGCGCCAGCAGCCAATCCCCCCAGGGAACACATAGCTCCTACGAGCAGTACTTC. This chain uses TRBV4-3 with TRBJ2-7; tentatively, D is TRBD1 (5 bases). The CDR3 extends over 18 amino acids. Trimming shortened V by 2 bases and J by 0 bases, and 20 bases separated the two germline ends. Germline CDR1 is LGHNA and CDR2 is YSLEER.

This rearrangement joins TRBV5-6 to TRBJ2-5; 7 nucleotides agree with TRBD2. The end of the DNA fits TRBJ2-7 better, so the J call may be wrong. The V gene's germline CDR1 is SGHDT and CDR2 YYEEEE. The CDR3 extends over 15 amino acids. DNA for the CDR3: TGTGCCAGCAGCTTGACCGCGGGGGAAACCTACGAGCAGTACTTC. Its translation is CASSLTAGETYEQYF.

The J gene is TRBJ2-7, the V gene TRBV6-2 or TRBV6-3; D not certain. The germline V gene has CDR1 MNHEY and CDR2 SVGEGT. The CDR3 has 14 amino acids. The V and J ends lost 2 bases and 6 bases respectively, with 14 bases between them. The CDR3 DNA is TGTGCCAGCAGTTACACCGTTCCAATGATCGAGCAGTACTTC. This gives the protein CASSYTVPMIEQYF.

This clonotype was counted a few times. The chain links TRBV9 to TRBJ2-1; 11 bases are a match to TRBD1. CDR3 length equals 15 residues. Losses at the gene ends were 2 bases for V and 8 bases for J; bases not matched to a gene: 6. Germline V gene lookup returns CDR1 SGDLS and CDR2 YYNGEE. The CDR3 nucleotides are TGTGCCAGCAGCGTTCCGGGACAGGGGGTACATGAGCAGTTCTTC. This sequence encodes CASSVPGQGVHEQFF.

The V gene is TRBV15, the J gene TRBJ2-7; unclear D gene. Deletions cut 3 bases from V and 0 bases from J, with 12 bases between. CDR3 length: 15 residues. Germline V gene lookup returns CDR1 LNHNV and CDR2 YYDKDF (reference sequence). CDR3 sequence: CATSSGGPGSYEQYF. The CDR3 DNA reads as TGTGCCACCAGCAGTGGTGGCCCTGGCTCCTACGAGCAGTACTTC.

In this sample, this clonotype turned up a few times. V is TRBV5-1 and J is TRBJ2-2, with D hard to call. Germline V gene lookup returns CDR1 SGHRS and CDR2 YFSETQ. The CDR3 covers 15 residues. Trimming stripped 1 base from V and 2 bases from J, with 9 bases between. The CDR3 nucleotides read TGCGCCAGCAGCTTGATGAACTTAAACACCGGGGAGCTGTTTTTT. It is translated as CASSLMNLNTGELFF.

The rearrangement joins TRBV20-1 to TRBJ2-4, with 9 positions matching TRBD1. The DNA end lines up better with TRBJ2-7; the J call may be wrong. The CDR3 consists of 14 residues. Germline CDR1 reads DFQATT; CDR2 reads SNEGSKA (reference sequence). The CDR3: CSARAGQGIYEQYF. As DNA, the CDR3 is TGCAGTGCTAGAGCTGGACAGGGGATCTACGAGCAGTACTTC.

This chain connects TRBV7-2 to TRBJ2-1; D possibly corresponds to TRBD2 (5 bases). The CDR3 is made up of 16 amino acids. Germline CDR1 is SGHTA and CDR2 is FQGNSA. V lost 4 bases and J lost 0, with 13 bases in between. The DNA for the CDR3 is TGTGCCAGCAGCTCCCGGACGGGGAGCTCCTACAATGAGCAGTTCTTC. As protein: CASSSRTGSSYNEQFF.

The J gene is TRBJ2-3, the V gene TRBV7-2, with TRBD2 identical over 15 bases. From germline, CDR1 is SGHTA and CDR2 FQGNSA. With V trimmed by 5 bases and J by 10 bases, 10 bases remained unmatched. The length of the CDR3 is 16 residues. The CDR3 DNA follows: TGTGCCAGCAGCACAGGGACTAGCGGGAGGTTTCAAGCGCAGTATTTT. Amino acids: CASSTGTSGRFQAQYF.

The table lists this clonotype with a few counts. The V gene is TRBV7-3, the J gene TRBJ2-1, with 7 positions matching TRBD2. This CDR3 contains 13 residues. Germline-derived CDR1 and CDR2 are SGHTA and FQGTGA. V lost 5 bases and J lost 12; bases outside the gene matches: 10. CDR3 sequence: CASSPSGGGVQFF. CDR3 DNA: TGTGCCAGCAGCCCCTCGGGCGGGGGTGTGCAGTTCTTC.

The chain recombines TRBV24-1 with TRBJ2-3, with D perhaps being TRBD1 or TRBD2 (5 bases each). This CDR3 spans 15 amino acids. The V gene's germline CDR1 is KGHDR and CDR2 SFDVKD. Trimming left V 2 bases short and J 4 bases short, with 12 bases between. The chain's CDR3 is CATSDSPSRADTQYF. For the CDR3, the DNA is TGTGCCACCAGTGATTCGCCTAGCAGGGCAGATACGCAGTATTTT.

This clonotype was seen only a few times. This chain joins TRBV20-1 and TRBJ2-4, with D possibly being TRBD1 or TRBD2 (6 bases each). The length of the CDR3 is 15 residues. Germline V gives CDR1 DFQATT, CDR2 SNEGSKA (reference sequence). Trimming shortened V by 6 bases and J by 3 bases, and 18 bases separated the two germline ends. The CDR3, as DNA: TGCAGTGCCATATTGGGGGGCGATGGCAAAAACATTCAGTACTTC. The encoded protein is CSAILGGDGKNIQYF.

DNA of the CDR3: TGCAGTGCTAGAGATGTTGTGGGGACGCACAATCAGCCCCAGCATTTT. Protein product: CSARDVVGTHNQPQHF. The chain employs TRBV20-1 and TRBJ1-5; possible D gene TRBD1, 5 bases. The CDR3 covers 16 residues. V gave up 0 bases and J gave up 3 bases, with 15 bases separating them. The germline CDR1 and CDR2 sequences are DFQATT and SNEGSKA (reference sequence).

The chain couples TRBV19 to TRBJ2-2, with 9 bases identical to TRBD2. This CDR3 comprises 15 residues. Losses at the gene ends were 10 bases for V and 2 bases for J; bases not matched to a gene: 8. The germline gives CDR1 LNHDA, CDR2 SQIVND (reference sequence). CDR3 sequence: CATVKTSGNTGELFF. The CDR3 coding sequence is TGTGCCACCGTAAAGACTAGCGGTAACACCGGGGAGCTGTTTTTT. Drawing the rest from reference TRBV19 and TRBJ2-2, the complete variable domain is DGGITQSPKYLFRKEGQNVTLSCEQNLNHDAMYWYRQDPGQGLRLIYYSQIVNDFQKGDIAEGYSVSREKKESFPLTVTSAQKNPTAFYLCATVKTSGNTGELFFGEGSRLTVL.

The J gene is TRBJ2-1, the V gene TRBV4-3; D might be TRBD1 or TRBD2, each matching 6 bases. The germline V gene has CDR1 LGHNA and CDR2 YSLEER. CDR3 size: 15 residues. The V end was cut by 0 bases, the J end by 11 bases, with 17 bases between. As DNA, the CDR3 is TGCGCCAGCAGCCAAGATCATCAGGGGCTAGCGAAGCAGTTCTTC. It encodes CASSQDHQGLAKQFF.